The 27 T cell receptor beta chains in this list originate from one sample, sequenced in a study of cytomegalovirus exposure and HLA in healthy donors. The repertoire was sequenced with immunoSEQ multiplex PCR; TCRdb's copy has only in-frame clones and lacks some. The sample lists around 150,000 clones; 86% were seen once. Sample: PBMCs. The source of these receptors is a woman aged 18-35 years in good health and CMV-seronegative.

This chain joins TRBV7-2 and TRBJ2-7; 7 bases map to TRBD2. The length of the CDR3 is 15 residues. The V segment lost 5 bases and the J segment 2 bases; nucleotides outside the gene matches: 9. Germline V gene data show CDR1 as SGHTA and CDR2 as FQGNSA. Here the CDR3 reads CASSPERGATYEQYF. The CDR3 DNA reads as TGTGCCAGCAGCCCCGAGCGGGGCGCGACCTACGAGCAGTACTTC. The variable domain in full, completed from reference TRBV7-2 and TRBJ2-7, reads GAGVSQSPSNKVTEKGKDVELRCDPISGHTALYWYRQSLGQGLEFLIYFQGNSAPDKSGLPSDRFSAERTGGSVSTLTIQRTQQEDSAVYLCASSPERGATYEQYFGPGTRLTVT.

The V gene is TRBV5-6, the J gene TRBJ2-7, with TRBD1 matching over 8 bases. J gave up 3 bases and V 4 bases, and 9 bases lay outside the gene matches. Germline V gene sequence: CDR1 SGHDT, CDR2 YYEEEE. The CDR3 is 15 residues long. The CDR3 is CASSRNPRGRYEQYF. The CDR3 DNA is TGTGCCAGCAGCCGTAACCCCAGGGGGCGCTACGAGCAGTACTTC.

V gene TRBV27 combines with J gene TRBJ2-1; possibly TRBD1 for D (5 bases). Germline-derived CDR1 and CDR2 are MNHEY and SMNVEV (reference sequence). The V and J ends lost 3 bases and 8 bases respectively, with 17 bases between them. The CDR3 runs to 15 residues. CDR3: CASSFWQGKSDEQFF. The CDR3 DNA reads TGTGCCAGCAGTTTCTGGCAGGGAAAGTCAGATGAGCAGTTCTTC.

The chain combines TRBV5-1 with TRBJ1-1; tentatively, D is TRBD1 (6 bases). The CDR3 loop spans 15 amino acids. Deletions cut 4 bases from V and 4 bases from J, with 17 bases between. CDR1 is SGHRS, CDR2 YFSETQ, per germline. This CDR3 reads CASSPETGYGTEAFF. CDR3 DNA: TGCGCCAGCAGCCCAGAAACAGGGTATGGCACTGAAGCTTTCTTT.

This chain uses TRBV4-3 with TRBJ1-3; D might be TRBD1 (5 bases). V lost 5 bases and J lost 0, with 17 bases in between. Germline V gene data show CDR1 as LGHNA and CDR2 as YSLEER. CDR3 size: 17 residues. The DNA of the CDR3 is TGCGCCAGCAGCGCTTGGGGGGTTTTGAGCTCTGGAAACACCATATATTTT. Translating gives CASSAWGVLSSGNTIYF.

This CDR3 is CASSVGGGGWGYTF. The CDR3 region has the DNA TGTGCCAGCAGCGTAGGAGGGGGCGGCTGGGGCTACACCTTC. The chain combines TRBV9 with TRBJ1-2, with TRBD1 matching over 7 bases. Trimming cost V 0 bases and J 8 bases; bases outside gene matches: 7. Per germline, CDR1 SGDLS and CDR2 YYNGEE. The CDR3 has 14 amino acids.

The chain recombines TRBV12-5 with TRBJ2-5; 10 bases fit TRBD1. Germline values: CDR1 LGHNT, CDR2 FRNRAP. With 4 bases clipped from V and 5 bases from J, the junction kept 10 bases outside the gene matches. This CDR3 has 16 amino acids. The CDR3 protein is CASGSSDRGIRETQYF. The CDR3 DNA reads as TGTGCTAGTGGTTCTTCGGACAGGGGGATACGGGAGACCCAGTACTTC.

The V and J genes are TRBV7-9 and TRBJ1-4; possibly TRBD1 for D (5 bases). There are 12 residues in the CDR3. Germline lookup yields CDR1 SEHNR and CDR2 FQNEAQ (reference sequence). V lost 4 bases to trimming and J lost 6 bases, with 6 bases between them. The CDR3 DNA reads TGTGCCAGCAGCTCCAGGGATGAAAAACTGTTTTTT. As protein: CASSSRDEKLFF.

The chain has TRBV6-5 and TRBJ1-1, with unresolved D. The CDR3 has 13 residues. The germline V gene has CDR1 MNHEY and CDR2 SVGAGI. Trimming stripped 6 bases from V and 4 bases from J, with 12 bases between. The CDR3 nucleotides are TGTGCCAGCAGCTCCGGACTGACCACTGAAGCTTTCTTT. Translated, it gives CASSSGLTTEAFF.

The V gene is TRBV19, the J gene TRBJ1-2; 7 bases fit TRBD1. Germline V gives CDR1 LNHDA, CDR2 SQIVND (reference sequence). V was pared by 3 bases and J by 3 bases, with 4 bases of the junction left unmatched. The CDR3 is 14 residues long. CDR3 nucleotide sequence: TGTGCCAGTAGTATTTACAGGGGTGACTATGGCTACACCTTC. Translation gives CASSIYRGDYGYTF.

This clone was observed a single time. The rearrangement joins TRBV27 to TRBJ2-7; 9 bases are a match to TRBD2. V shed 2 bases, J shed 0 bases, and the junction held 5 bases outside the gene matches. The CDR3 sequence is 16 residues long. CDR1 is MNHEY, CDR2 SMNVEV, per germline (reference sequence). CDR3 nucleotides: TGTGCCAGCAGTTTAAGAGCGGGAGGTTTCTCCTACGAGCAGTACTTC. Translation: CASSLRAGGFSYEQYF.

The rearrangement joins TRBV7-6 to TRBJ2-2, with TRBD1 matching over 7 bases. Unmatched junction bases numbered 8, after V lost 5 bases and J lost 5 bases. The germline CDR1 and CDR2 sequences are SGHVS and FNYEAQ. The CDR3 runs 15 residues. The CDR3 DNA sequence: TGTGCCAGCAGCGCCAACAGGGGTGGGACCGGGGAGCTGTTTTTT. It specifies CASSANRGGTGELFF.

The CDR3 sequence: CASSLTAASTDTQYF. CDR3 bases: TGTGCCAGCAGTTTGACTGCTGCTAGCACAGATACGCAGTATTTT. This chain joins TRBV2 and TRBJ2-3; D gene unclear. V lost 5 bases, J lost 0 bases, and 12 bases lay in between. There are 15 residues in the CDR3. Germline CDR1 is SNHLY and CDR2 is FYNNEI.

This clone was found a few times. The chain recombines TRBV9 with TRBJ1-1; D gene ambiguous. V was shortened by 2 bases and J by 1 base, with 9 bases between the two germline ends. This CDR3 contains 14 residues. Germline V gives CDR1 SGDLS, CDR2 YYNGEE. Here the CDR3 DNA reads TGTGCCAGCAGCGTGCAGACGGGGAACACTGAAGCTTTCTTT. It encodes CASSVQTGNTEAFF. Drawing the rest from reference TRBV9 and TRBJ1-1, the complete variable domain is DSGVTQTPKHLITATGQRVTLRCSPRSGDLSVYWYQQSLDQGLQFLIQYYNGEERAKGNILERFSAQQFPDLHSELNLSSLELGDSALYFCASSVQTGNTEAFFGQGTRLTVV.

This clone was seen only a few times. This chain joins TRBV9 and TRBJ1-1, with a weak D call TRBD1 (5 bases). V lost 2 bases to trimming and J lost 1 base, with 6 bases between them. The CDR3 contains 13 residues. The germline V gene has CDR1 SGDLS and CDR2 YYNGEE. CDR3 sequence (DNA): TGTGCCAGCAGCGTGGGGCCGAACACTGAAGCTTTCTTT. This codes for CASSVGPNTEAFF.

The CDR3 DNA reads as TGTGCCAGCTCACAAAATCCGGGACAGGGGTCTGGAAACACCATATATTTT. Encoded protein: CASSQNPGQGSGNTIYF. The rearrangement uses TRBV18 and TRBJ1-3, with 10 bases aligning to TRBD1. Germline assignment: CDR1 KGHSH and CDR2 LQKENI. Unmatched junction bases numbered 7, after V lost 4 bases and J lost 1 base. The CDR3 spans 17 residues.

Comments on this clone: The identical CDR3 is also encoded by other nucleotide sequences in the sample. The genes are TRBV4-3 and TRBJ2-7, with TRBD1 identical over 7 bases. V lost 2 bases, J lost 4 bases, and 8 bases stayed unmatched. Germline V gives CDR1 LGHNA, CDR2 YSLEER. The CDR3 contains 15 residues. The DNA of the CDR3 is TGCGCCAGCAGCCAAAATTGGGACAGTAGTTACGAGCAGTACTTC. It codes for CASSQNWDSSYEQYF.

V usage is TRBV9 and J usage is TRBJ1-1; D gene ambiguous. Germline V gene sequence: CDR1 SGDLS, CDR2 YYNGEE. CDR3 size: 14 residues. The V gene lost 0 bases and the J gene lost 0 bases, with 6 bases spanning the gap. CDR3 nucleotides: TGTGCCAGCAGCGTAGACAGCTTGAACACTGAAGCTTTCTTT. This translates into CASSVDSLNTEAFF.

The chain recombines TRBV2 with TRBJ2-1; 16 positions match TRBD2. J gave up 0 bases and V 7 bases, and 6 bases lay outside the gene matches. The CDR3 length is 18 residues. Per germline, CDR1 SNHLY and CDR2 FYNNEI. DNA for the CDR3: TGTGCCAGCATCGGGACTAGCGGGAGGGGACGCTCCTACAATGAGCAGTTCTTC. This encodes CASIGTSGRGRSYNEQFF.

The rearrangement links TRBV12-5 to TRBJ2-5, with D possibly matching TRBD2 (6 bases). Germline V gives CDR1 LGHNT, CDR2 FRNRAP. The CDR3 is made up of 12 amino acids. Between the trimmed V and J ends, which lost 3 bases and 4 bases, there was a span of 6 bases. The CDR3 loop reads CASGLAGETQYF. In nucleotides, the CDR3 is TGTGCTAGTGGTTTAGCGGGAGAGACCCAGTACTTC.

V usage is TRBV23-1 and J usage is TRBJ2-3; 9 bases line up with TRBD1. TRBV23-1 is assigned to the ORF class and has an uncertain function. This CDR3 contains 13 residues. The J segment lost 15 bases and the V segment lost 0 bases, leaving 7 bases of the junction unmatched. CDR3 nucleotides: TGCGCCAGCAGTCAATCTTGGGGACAGGGAGAATATTTT. Encoded protein: CASSQSWGQGEYF.

The chain uses TRBV29-1 and TRBJ2-3; D perhaps matches TRBD2 (5 bases). Trimming removed 4 bases from V and 8 bases from J, with 16 bases in between. Germline V gene lookup returns CDR1 SQVTM and CDR2 ANQGSEA. The CDR3 runs 13 residues. CDR3 loop: CSVVLRARGTQYF. In nucleotides, the CDR3 is TGCAGCGTTGTGTTAAGGGCACGGGGTACGCAGTATTTT.

This clone was found a few times. The chain links TRBV15 to TRBJ2-1, with TRBD2 as a possible D gene (6 bases). The CDR3 loop spans 15 amino acids. Germline assignment: CDR1 LNHNV and CDR2 YYDKDF (reference sequence). V gave up 3 bases and J gave up 1 base, with 10 bases separating them. CDR3 bases: TGTGCCACCAGCAGCTGGGGGACTTCCTACAATGAGCAGTTCTTC. Its translation: CATSSWGTSYNEQFF.

The J gene is TRBJ1-5, the V gene TRBV19; TRBD1 matches at 12 bases. V was clipped by 3 bases and J by 2 bases; unmatched bases: 5. Per germline, CDR1 LNHDA and CDR2 SQIVND (reference sequence). CDR3 length: 17 residues. CDR3 bases: TGTGCCAGTAGTATCCGGGACAGGGGGCGAGGCAATCAGCCCCAGCATTTT. Translated: CASSIRDRGRGNQPQHF.

The chain is built from TRBV27 and TRBJ1-6; the D is unclear. This CDR3 region has 14 residues. Germline V lookup: CDR1 MNHEY, CDR2 SMNVEV (reference sequence). The V gene lost 8 bases and the J gene lost 0 bases, with 8 bases spanning the gap. The CDR3 region has the DNA TGTGCCAGCGGACTTCTCTCCTATAATTCACCCCTCCACTTT. This gives the protein CASGLLSYNSPLHF.

V and J are TRBV14 and TRBJ1-6; 7 bases line up with TRBD1. The V gene end was trimmed by 5 bases and the J gene end by 2 bases; junction bases not matched to a gene: 15. CDR3 length: 19 residues. Germline V gene sequence: CDR1 SGHDN, CDR2 FVKESK. Here the CDR3 DNA reads TGTGCCAGCAGCTTACGGACAGGCGCACAAGGGCCCTATAATTCACCCCTCCACTTT. This gives the protein CASSLRTGAQGPYNSPLHF.

The chain carries TRBV27 and TRBJ2-1, with 7 positions matching TRBD1. CDR1 and CDR2 (germline): MNHEY, SMNVEV (reference sequence). Trimming removed 5 bases from V and 6 bases from J; junction bases left unmatched: 7. This CDR3 contains 14 residues. CDR3 bases: TGTGCCAGCAGTCGAGTTGGACAGGTCAATGAGCAGTTCTTC. This gives the protein CASSRVGQVNEQFF.